This T cell receptor (beta chain) was identified during a study of CD8 T cells in ankylosing spondylitis. MiXCR, applied by TCRdb to the 5' RACE reads, yields one record per CDR3 protein. The table includes 200,000 or so distinct CDR3 sequences, more than 25% detected once. This clonotype was seen just once. Germline V gives CDR1 MNHEY, CDR2 SMNVEV (reference sequence). Losses at the gene ends were 3 bases for V and 8 bases for J; bases not matched to a gene: 8. CDR3 length: 15 residues. The receptor was isolated from a male donor with ankylosing spondylitis or in good health (not recorded which). The sequenced sample consisted of blood, either unsorted or a sorted T cell fraction (not recorded which). The chain uses TRBV27 and TRBJ2-1; 9 positions agree with TRBD2. The CDR3 reads CASSLGSGRSDEQFF. Here the CDR3 DNA reads TGTGCCAGCAGTTTGGGTAGCGGGAGAAGCGATGAGCAGTTCTTC.